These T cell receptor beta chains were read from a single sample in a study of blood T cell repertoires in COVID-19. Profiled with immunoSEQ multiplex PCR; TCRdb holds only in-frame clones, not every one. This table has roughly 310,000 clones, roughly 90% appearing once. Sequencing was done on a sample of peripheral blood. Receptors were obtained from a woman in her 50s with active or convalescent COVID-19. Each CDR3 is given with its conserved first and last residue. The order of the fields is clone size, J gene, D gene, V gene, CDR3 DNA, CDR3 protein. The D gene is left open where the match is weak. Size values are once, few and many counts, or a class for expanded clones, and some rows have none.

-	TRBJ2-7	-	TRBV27	TGTGCCAGCAGTAAAGGGACTTTCCAGGGGGGTTACGAGCAGTACTTC	CASSKGTFQGGYEQYF
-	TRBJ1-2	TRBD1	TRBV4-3	TGCGCCAGCAGCCAAGGGACAGGGGTCCTATTCTATGGCTACACCTTC	CASSQGTGVLFYGYTF
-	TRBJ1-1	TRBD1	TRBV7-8	TGTGCCAGCAGCTGGGACAGGGGGAATACTGAAGCTTTCTTT	CASSWDRGNTEAFF
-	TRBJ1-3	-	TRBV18	TGTGCCAGCCACCTTTCTCGGGAAAACACCATATATTTT	CASHLSRENTIYF
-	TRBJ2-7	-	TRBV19	TGTGCCAGTAGTCGGACTGCCACCTACGAGCAGTACTTC	CASSRTATYEQYF
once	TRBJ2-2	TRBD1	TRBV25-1	TGTGCCGGACAGGGACAGAACACCGGGGAGCTGTTTTTT	CAGQGQNTGELFF
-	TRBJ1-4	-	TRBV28	TGTGCCAGCAGTTTGCAGGGTATACCAACTAATGAAAAACTGTTTTTT	CASSLQGIPTNEKLFF
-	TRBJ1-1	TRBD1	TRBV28	TGTGCCAGCAGGGGGGACAGGGCGGGAGCTTTCTTT	CASRGDRAGAFF
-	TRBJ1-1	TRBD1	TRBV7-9	TGTGCCAGCAGCTTAAGACAGGGGGCGTCTGAAGCTTTCTTT	CASSLRQGASEAFF
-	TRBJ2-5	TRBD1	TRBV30	TGTGCCTGGAGTGTTGGGCAGGGGGCTTGGCTGACCCAGTACTTC	CAWSVGQGAWLTQYF
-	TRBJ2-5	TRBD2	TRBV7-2	TGTGCCAGCAGCGGGAGCGGGGGACAAGAGACCCAGTACTTC	CASSGSGGQETQYF
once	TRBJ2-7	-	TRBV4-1	TGCGCCAGCAGCCAAAGTGTTGCGGGACTTCGGCGGCGATACGAGCAGTACTTC	CASSQSVAGLRRRYEQYF
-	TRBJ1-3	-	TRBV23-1	TGCGCCAGCAGTCAATACGAGACTAAGAATTTT	CASSQYETKNF
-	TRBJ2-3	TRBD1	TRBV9	TGTGCCAGCAGCGTAGTCAGGAAGTGCGGGACAGGGGGCCGATGGGAGGATGGGATAGATACGCAGTATTTT	CASSVVRKCGTGGRWEDGIDTQYF
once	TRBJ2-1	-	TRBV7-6	TGTGCCAGCAGCTTCAATCGACAACAGGAAGGGGAGCAGTTCTTC	CASSFNRQQEGEQFF
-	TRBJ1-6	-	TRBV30	TGTGCCTCAGACAACCCTCCTCGAGGGGGTTCACCCCTCCACTTT	CASDNPPRGGSPLHF
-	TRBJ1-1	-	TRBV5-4	TGTGCCAGCAGCTTGGCAGGATCGAACACTGAAGCTTTCTTT	CASSLAGSNTEAFF
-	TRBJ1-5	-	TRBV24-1	TGTGCCACCAGTGAAGCGGGGGCCGATAGCAATCAGCCCCAGCATTTT	CATSEAGADSNQPQHF
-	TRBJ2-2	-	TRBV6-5	TGTGCCAGCAGTTACTCGAGCCAGGGGAACACCGGGGAGCTGTTTTTT	CASSYSSQGNTGELFF
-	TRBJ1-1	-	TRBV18	TGTGCCAGCTCACCTACGGTGAACACTGAAGCTTTCTTT	CASSPTVNTEAFF
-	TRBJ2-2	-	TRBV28	TGTGCCAGCAGTTTAAGGGAGAGCGGGGAGCTGTTTTTT	CASSLRESGELFF
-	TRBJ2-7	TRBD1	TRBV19	TGTGCCAGTAGTTCCACGACAGGGTGGGCCCCCCATCACGAGCAGTACTTC	CASSSTTGWAPHHEQYF
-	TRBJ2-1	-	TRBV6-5	TGTGCCAGCAGTTACAACGGCAATGAGCAGTTCTTC	CASSYNGNEQFF
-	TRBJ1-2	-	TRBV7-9	TGTGCCAGCAGCTTAGACAGCTATGGCTACACCTTC	CASSLDSYGYTF
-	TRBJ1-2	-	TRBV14	TGTGCCAGCAGCCAAGAGAGGGCTGGGTATGGCTACACCTTC	CASSQERAGYGYTF